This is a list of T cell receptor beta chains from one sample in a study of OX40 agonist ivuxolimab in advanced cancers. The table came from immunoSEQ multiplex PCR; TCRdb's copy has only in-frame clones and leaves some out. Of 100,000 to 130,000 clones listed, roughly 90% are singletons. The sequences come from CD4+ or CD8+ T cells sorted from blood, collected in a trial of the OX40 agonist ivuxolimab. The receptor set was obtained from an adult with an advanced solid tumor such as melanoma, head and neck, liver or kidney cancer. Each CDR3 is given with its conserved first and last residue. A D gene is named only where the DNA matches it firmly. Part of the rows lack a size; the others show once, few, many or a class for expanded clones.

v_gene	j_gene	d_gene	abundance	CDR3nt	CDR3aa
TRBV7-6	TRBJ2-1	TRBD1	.	TGTGCCAGCAGCTTAAGCCGCCCAGGACAGGGGGGGAATGAGCAGTTCTTC	CASSLSRPGQGGNEQFF
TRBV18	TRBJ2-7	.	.	TGTGCCAGCTCACCTCCTCCTGGGGGCAGGGACGGCGAGCAGTACTTC	CASSPPPGGRDGEQYF
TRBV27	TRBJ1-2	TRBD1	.	TGTGCCAGCAGTCTCCTGGCGACAGGGGGTGGCTACACCTTC	CASSLLATGGGYTF
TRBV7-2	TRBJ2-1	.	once	TGTGCCAGCAGCTTAGTTGGCGGACTAACCAATGAGCAGTTCTTC	CASSLVGGLTNEQFF
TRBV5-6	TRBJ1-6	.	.	TGTGCCAGCAGCTTGGGGGACATCTTAAATTCACCCCTCCACTTT	CASSLGDILNSPLHF
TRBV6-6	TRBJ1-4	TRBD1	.	TGTGCCAGCAGTTGGGACAGCCGTAATGAAAAACTGTTTTTT	CASSWDSRNEKLFF
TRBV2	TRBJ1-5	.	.	TGTGCCAGCAGTGAGAGGAGCCCCCAGCATTTT	CASSERSPQHF
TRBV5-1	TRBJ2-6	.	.	TGCGCCAGCAGCTTATTCTCTGGGGCCAACGTCCTGACTTTC	CASSLFSGANVLTF
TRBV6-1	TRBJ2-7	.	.	TGTGCCAGCAGTCTCGGACATCCAAACCTCTACGAGCAGTACTTC	CASSLGHPNLYEQYF
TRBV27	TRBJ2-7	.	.	TGTGCCAGCACCCGATACACAGGCACAGCCTACGAGCAGTACTTC	CASTRYTGTAYEQYF
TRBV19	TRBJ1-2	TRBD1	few	TGTGCCAGTACCCAAGGACAGGGGGCATTTTATGGCTACACCTTC	CASTQGQGAFYGYTF
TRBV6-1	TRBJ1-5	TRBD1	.	TGTGCCAGCAGCCCCCAGACAGGGCGTCAGCCCCAGCATTTT	CASSPQTGRQPQHF
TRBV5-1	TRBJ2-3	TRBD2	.	TGCGCCAGCAGCTTAGCGGGGGGGAGCACAGATACGCAGTATTTT	CASSLAGGSTDTQYF
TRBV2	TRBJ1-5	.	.	TGTGCCAGCAGAGGAGGGCTGGGCAATCAGCCCCAGCATTTT	CASRGGLGNQPQHF
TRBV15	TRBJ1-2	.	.	TGTGCCACCAGCAGAGATCGAACTTTGCCGGATGGCTACACCTTC	CATSRDRTLPDGYTF
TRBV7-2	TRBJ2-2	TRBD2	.	TGTGCCAGCAGCTTAGCGGGCGGGAGCGGCACCGGGGAGCTGTTTTTT	CASSLAGGSGTGELFF
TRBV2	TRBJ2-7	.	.	TGTGCCAGCACGGGGGCAGGGTATTCCTACGAGCAGTACTTC	CASTGAGYSYEQYF
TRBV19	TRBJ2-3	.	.	TGTGCCAGTAGCCCTAGAGGCGGGGCGGGGGATACGCAGTATTTT	CASSPRGGAGDTQYF
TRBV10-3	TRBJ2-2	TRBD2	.	TGTGCCATCAAGTCTAGCGGGGATGCCGGGGAGCTGTTTTTT	CAIKSSGDAGELFF
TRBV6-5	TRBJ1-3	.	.	TGTGCCAGCAGAAACACTGGAAACACCATATATTTT	CASRNTGNTIYF
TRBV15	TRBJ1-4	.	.	TGTGCCACCAGCAGCGACAGTAACAATGAAAAACTGTTTTTT	CATSSDSNNEKLFF
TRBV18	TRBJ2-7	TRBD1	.	TGTGCCAGCTCACCAGGGCAGGGGGAAGGCGAGCAGTACTTC	CASSPGQGEGEQYF
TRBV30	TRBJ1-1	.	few	TGTGCCGAAACCAGGAAAGACACTGAAGCTTTCTTT	CAETRKDTEAFF
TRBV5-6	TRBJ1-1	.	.	TGTGCCAGCAGCTTTGGGGCCGACAGGAGGAATGAAGCTTTCTTT	CASSFGADRRNEAFF
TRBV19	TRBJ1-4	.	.	TGTGCCAGTAGGAAGCGGCAGGGAACTAATGAAAAACTGTTTTTT	CASRKRQGTNEKLFF
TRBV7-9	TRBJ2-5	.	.	TGTGCCAGCAGCTCAGGACAGCCACAAGGGACCCAGTACTTC	CASSSGQPQGTQYF
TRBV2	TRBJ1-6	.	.	TGTGCCAGCAGAACCGGGACGGATAATTCACCCCTCCACTTT	CASRTGTDNSPLHF
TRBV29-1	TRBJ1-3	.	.	TGCAGCGTTGAGGTTTACTCTGGAAACACCATATATTTT	CSVEVYSGNTIYF
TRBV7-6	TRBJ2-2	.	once	TGTGCCAGCAGCTTAGGTACCCCGGGACTTCGAACCGGGGAGCTGTTTTTT	CASSLGTPGLRTGELFF
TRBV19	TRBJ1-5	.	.	TGTGCCAGTAGTATGCCACCCGCGATGGAGGCGGGGGGTCAGCCCCAGCATTTT	CASSMPPAMEAGGQPQHF
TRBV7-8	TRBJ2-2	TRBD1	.	TGTGCCAGCAGCCCCGGGACAGGGGGTTTCGCAGGGACCGGGGAGCTGTTTTTT	CASSPGTGGFAGTGELFF
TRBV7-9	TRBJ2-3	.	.	TGTGCCAGCAGCATTAGCGGACCCACAGATACGCAGTATTTT	CASSISGPTDTQYF
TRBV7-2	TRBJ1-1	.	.	TGTGCCAGCAGACGGAACATGAACACTGAAGCTTTCTTT	CASRRNMNTEAFF
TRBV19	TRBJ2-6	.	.	TGTGCCAGTAGTACAAGACAGAACGTCCTGACTTTC	CASSTRQNVLTF
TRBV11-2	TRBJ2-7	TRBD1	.	TGTGCCAGCAGCTATAGCGGGACAGGGGCGTACGAGCAGTACTTC	CASSYSGTGAYEQYF
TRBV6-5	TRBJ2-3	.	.	TGTGCCAGCAGTTACTCCTATAGAGATACGCAGTATTTT	CASSYSYRDTQYF
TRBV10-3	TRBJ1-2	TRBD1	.	TGTGCCATCACCACACCGGGACAGGCCTATGGCTACACCTTC	CAITTPGQAYGYTF
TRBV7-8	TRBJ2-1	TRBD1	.	TGTGCCAGCAGCCCGACAGGGGCGACCCTCTACAATGAGCAGTTCTTC	CASSPTGATLYNEQFF
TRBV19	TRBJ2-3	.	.	TGTGCCAGTAGTATAGATCGAGGAGATACGCAGTATTTT	CASSIDRGDTQYF
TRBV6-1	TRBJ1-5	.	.	TGTGCCAGCAGTGAAAGCCGGGGTCAGCCCCAGCATTTT	CASSESRGQPQHF
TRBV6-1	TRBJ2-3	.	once	TGTGCCAGCAGTGAACGTCGGGGCAGGGATACGCAGTATTTT	CASSERRGRDTQYF
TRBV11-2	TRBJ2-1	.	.	TGTGCCAGCAGCTTAGGGTTTTCCAATGAGCAGTTCTTC	CASSLGFSNEQFF
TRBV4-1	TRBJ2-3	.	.	TGCGCCAGCAGCCAAGATCGAGGGGATACGCAGTATTTT	CASSQDRGDTQYF
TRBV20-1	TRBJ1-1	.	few	TGCAGTGCTAGAGTGAACACTGAAGCTTTCTTT	CSARVNTEAFF
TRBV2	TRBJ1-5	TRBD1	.	TGTGCCAGCAGTGGGGACAGGGCTAGCAATCAGCCCCAGCATTTT	CASSGDRASNQPQHF
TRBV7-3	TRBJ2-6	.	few	TGTGCCAGCAGCTCGGGCCACAGCTCTGGGGCCAACGTCCTGACTTTC	CASSSGHSSGANVLTF
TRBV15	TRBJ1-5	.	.	TGTGCCACCAGCAGAGCGGGGAGCGGAGCTCAGCCCCAGCATTTT	CATSRAGSGAQPQHF
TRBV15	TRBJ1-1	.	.	TGTGCCACCAGCAGAGATAGGCGAAAGAGGGATACTGAAGCTTTCTTT	CATSRDRRKRDTEAFF
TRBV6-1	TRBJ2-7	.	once	TGTGCCAGCAGTGAAGCGCCGAGATACGAGCAGTACTTC	CASSEAPRYEQYF
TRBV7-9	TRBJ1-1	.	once	TGTGCCAGCAGCGGACAGACTGAAGCTTTCTTT	CASSGQTEAFF
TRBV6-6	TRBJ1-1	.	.	TGTGCCAGCAGTTACTCGACAGTGAACACTGAAGCTTTCTTT	CASSYSTVNTEAFF
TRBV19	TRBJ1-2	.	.	TGTGCCAGTAGTATTGAACAGGGCCTCAACTATGGCTACACCTTC	CASSIEQGLNYGYTF
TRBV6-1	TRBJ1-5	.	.	TGTGCCAGCAGGGTTTGGGGCAATCAGCCCCAGCATTTT	CASRVWGNQPQHF
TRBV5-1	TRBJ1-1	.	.	TGCGCCAGCAGCTTGGCCCGGTTGAACACTGAAGCTTTCTTT	CASSLARLNTEAFF
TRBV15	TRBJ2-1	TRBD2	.	TGTGCCACCAGCAGAGCCTACCCGGGACTAGCCTACAATGAGCAGTTCTTC	CATSRAYPGLAYNEQFF
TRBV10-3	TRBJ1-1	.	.	TGTGCCTCCCGACAGTATGACACTGAAGCTTTCTTT	CASRQYDTEAFF
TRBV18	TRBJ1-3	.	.	TGTGCCAGCTCACTTGACAGAGTTAGCTCTGGAAACACCATATATTTT	CASSLDRVSSGNTIYF
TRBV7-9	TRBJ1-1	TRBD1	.	TGTGCCAGCAGCTTACAGGGGGGGAACACTGAAGCTTTCTTT	CASSLQGGNTEAFF
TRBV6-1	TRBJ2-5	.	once	TGTGCCAGCAGTTTAACTAGAGAGACCCAGTACTTC	CASSLTRETQYF
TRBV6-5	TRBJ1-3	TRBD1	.	TGTGCCAGCAGTCCGCCGGGACAGGGGGCAAACACCATATATTTT	CASSPPGQGANTIYF